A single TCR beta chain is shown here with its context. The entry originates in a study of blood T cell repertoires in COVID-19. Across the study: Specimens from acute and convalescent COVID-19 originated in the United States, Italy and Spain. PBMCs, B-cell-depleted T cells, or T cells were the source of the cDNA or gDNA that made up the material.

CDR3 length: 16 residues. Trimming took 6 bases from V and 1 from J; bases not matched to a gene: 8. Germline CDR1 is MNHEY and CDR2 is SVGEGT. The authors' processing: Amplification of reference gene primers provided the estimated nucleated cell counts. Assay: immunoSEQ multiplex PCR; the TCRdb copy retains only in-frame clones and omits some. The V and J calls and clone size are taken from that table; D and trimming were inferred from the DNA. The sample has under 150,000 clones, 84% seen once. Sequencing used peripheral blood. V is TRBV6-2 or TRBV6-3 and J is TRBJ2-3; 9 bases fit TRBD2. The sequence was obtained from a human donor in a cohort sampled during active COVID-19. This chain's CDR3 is CASSAGGGGRTDTQYF. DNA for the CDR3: TGTGCCAGCAGCGCCGGCGGGGGGGGGCGCACAGATACGCAGTATTTT.